Each of the 16 T cell receptor beta chains below was sequenced from the same sample in a study of cytomegalovirus exposure and HLA in healthy donors. Clones were read by immunoSEQ multiplex PCR, and TCRdb kept only the in-frame ones, dropping some. The sample includes some 170,000 clones, 80% to 90% of them seen just once. What was sequenced was PBMCs. The receptor set was obtained from a woman younger than 45 in good health and CMV-seronegative.

This chain uses TRBV9 with TRBJ2-3; tentatively, D is TRBD2 (5 bases). Germline CDR1 SGDLS, CDR2 YYNGEE. The CDR3 length is 13 residues. Trimming took off 0 bases at V and 3 bases at J, with 5 bases between the two ends. Here the CDR3 DNA reads TGTGCCAGCAGCGTAGGGACTACAGATACGCAGTATTTT. Its translation is CASSVGTTDTQYF. Filled out from reference TRBV9 and TRBJ2-3, the complete variable domain reads DSGVTQTPKHLITATGQRVTLRCSPRSGDLSVYWYQQSLDQGLQFLIQYYNGEERAKGNILERFSAQQFPDLHSELNLSSLELGDSALYFCASSVGTTDTQYFGPGTRLTVL.

V is TRBV10-2 and J is TRBJ1-5, with TRBD1 identical over 9 bases. Germline-derived CDR1 and CDR2 are WSHSY and SAAADI. The length of the CDR3 is 13 residues. With 8 bases clipped from V and 1 base from J, the junction kept 0 bases outside the gene matches. This chain's CDR3 is CASGQGSNQPQHF. In nucleotides, the CDR3 is TGCGCCAGCGGACAGGGGAGCAATCAGCCCCAGCATTTT.

The rearrangement uses TRBV7-2 and TRBJ1-1; D is unclear. V gave up 2 bases and J gave up 3 bases, with 13 bases separating them. The CDR3 extends over 15 amino acids. Looked up from germline, CDR1 is SGHTA and CDR2 is FQGNSA. The CDR3 DNA reads TGTGCCAGCAGCTTATTGCGGGTCTTGGACACTGAAGCTTTCTTT. This translates into CASSLLRVLDTEAFF.

The V and J genes are TRBV6-5 and TRBJ1-1; perhaps TRBD1 as D (5 bases). V was trimmed by 2 bases and J by 7 bases, leaving 11 bases between them. The CDR3 totals 13 residues. Germline CDR1 is MNHEY and CDR2 is SVGAGI. CDR3 amino acids: CASSYPGGNEAFF. CDR3 nucleotide sequence: TGTGCCAGCAGTTACCCGGGGGGGAATGAAGCTTTCTTT.

The V and J genes are TRBV9 and TRBJ2-2; 7 nucleotides align to TRBD1. This CDR3 is built from 15 residues. J lost 0 bases, V lost 4 bases, and 3 bases had no gene match. Germline assignment: CDR1 SGDLS and CDR2 YYNGEE. Written as DNA, the CDR3 is TGTGCCAGCAGCAAGACAGGGTCGAACACCGGGGAGCTGTTTTTT. This codes for CASSKTGSNTGELFF. The full variable domain, its missing parts supplied by reference TRBV9 and TRBJ2-2, is DSGVTQTPKHLITATGQRVTLRCSPRSGDLSVYWYQQSLDQGLQFLIQYYNGEERAKGNILERFSAQQFPDLHSELNLSSLELGDSALYFCASSKTGSNTGELFFGEGSRLTVL.

This clone occurred a few times. The rearrangement joins TRBV27 to TRBJ2-2, with D possibly TRBD1 on 5 matching bases. The CDR3 has 12 residues. V lost 7 bases to trimming and J lost 5 bases, with 8 bases between them. Germline V CDR1 and CDR2: MNHEY, SMNVEV (reference sequence). The CDR3 DNA follows: TGTGCCAGCATGGGGCGAACCGGGGAGCTGTTTTTT. This codes for CASMGRTGELFF.

The chain couples TRBV6-1 to TRBJ2-7; D is unresolved. Trimming cost V 5 bases and J 3 bases, with 11 bases left between them. Germline CDR1 and CDR2: MNHNS and SASEGT. CDR3 length: 13 amino acids. The chain's CDR3 is CASSLSKIYEQYF. DNA of the CDR3: TGTGCCAGCAGTCTCAGTAAGATCTACGAGCAGTACTTC.

The V call is TRBV6-6, the J call TRBJ2-7, with TRBD1 matching over 7 bases. Germline CDR1 is MNHNY and CDR2 is SVGAGI (reference sequence). V dropped 5 bases and J dropped 2; count of bases not matched to a gene: 6. The CDR3 extends over 14 amino acids. The CDR3 DNA sequence: TGTGCCAGCAGTGCCGGGACAGCCACCTACGAGCAGTACTTC. Translation: CASSAGTATYEQYF.

V gene TRBV4-1 combines with J gene TRBJ2-3; 10 nucleotides line up with TRBD2. This CDR3 region has 20 residues. V shed 0 bases, J shed 0 bases, and the junction held 12 bases outside the gene matches. CDR1 and CDR2 from the germline V gene are MGHRA and YSYEKL. This CDR3 reads CASSQDFGAGGPSSTDTQYF. The CDR3, as DNA: TGCGCCAGCAGCCAAGATTTTGGAGCGGGGGGGCCAAGTAGCACAGATACGCAGTATTTT.

The chain has TRBV27 and TRBJ1-4; a weak D match, TRBD1 (5 bases). Germline-derived CDR1 and CDR2 are MNHEY and SMNVEV (reference sequence). The CDR3 is 17 residues long. Trimming cost V 5 bases and J 4 bases, with 20 bases left between them. The CDR3 loop reads CASSTTPRTSYNEKLFF. As DNA, the CDR3 is TGTGCCAGCAGTACTACACCCAGGACATCGTATAATGAAAAACTGTTTTTT. The full variable domain, its missing parts supplied by reference TRBV27 and TRBJ1-4, is EAQVTQNPRYLITVTGKKLTVTCSQNMNHEYMSWYRQDPGLGLRQIYYSMNVEVTDKGDVPEGYKVSRKEKRNFPLILESPSPNQTSLYFCASSTTPRTSYNEKLFFGSGTQLSVL.

The chain links TRBV9 to TRBJ2-3; 9 nucleotides agree with TRBD2. CDR1 SGDLS and CDR2 YYNGEE come from the germline V gene. The V gene end was trimmed by 4 bases and the J gene end by 8 bases; junction bases not matched to a gene: 11. There are 15 residues in the CDR3. This CDR3 is CASSPRDSGGLTQYF. CDR3 in DNA: TGTGCCAGCAGCCCCCGGGATAGCGGGGGTCTTACGCAGTATTTT.

The chain joins TRBV25-1 to TRBJ2-7; a weak D match, TRBD1 (5 bases). There are 16 residues in the CDR3. V gave up 3 bases and J gave up 5 bases, with 20 bases separating them. The V gene's germline CDR1 is MGHDK and CDR2 SYGVNS. Written as DNA, the CDR3 is TGTGCCAGCAGTGATCCCGCCCATAAAAGGGGCGACGAGCAGTACTTC. It specifies CASSDPAHKRGDEQYF.

J is TRBJ2-7 and V is TRBV5-1; tentatively, D is TRBD2 (8 bases). The CDR3 is 15 amino acids. Per germline, CDR1 SGHRS and CDR2 YFSETQ. V was shortened by 4 bases and J by 1 base, with 15 bases between the two germline ends. The CDR3 protein is CASSRGGTASYEQYF. CDR3 DNA sequence: TGCGCCAGCAGCCGGGGGGGGACAGCGTCCTACGAGCAGTACTTC.

CDR3 region: CASSSRRGESQETQYF. The CDR3 nucleotides read TGTGCCAGCAGCTCACGTCGGGGGGAGTCCCAAGAGACCCAGTACTTC. The chain is built from TRBV7-2 and TRBJ2-5; 7 positions agree with TRBD2. V gave up 4 bases and J gave up 1 base; unmatched junction bases: 9. The CDR3 runs to 16 residues. From germline, CDR1 is SGHTA and CDR2 FQGNSA.

The V and J genes are TRBV4-1 and TRBJ1-5; D call uncertain. The CDR3 is 15 residues long. V was pared by 4 bases and J by 4 bases, with 14 bases between. Germline V gene data show CDR1 as MGHRA and CDR2 as YSYEKL. This chain's CDR3 is CASSPPPGLNQPQHF. As DNA, the CDR3 is TGCGCCAGCAGCCCTCCCCCGGGGTTAAATCAGCCCCAGCATTTT.

This rearrangement joins TRBV15 to TRBJ2-3; D unclear. The V end was cut by 0 bases, the J end by 6 bases, with 7 bases between. The CDR3 consists of 13 residues. Germline values: CDR1 LNHNV, CDR2 YYDKDF (reference sequence). The CDR3 here is CATSRDLLDTQYF. CDR3 bases: TGTGCCACCAGCAGAGATCTATTGGATACGCAGTATTTT.